This is a list of T cell receptor beta chains from one sample in a study of T cells in Graves' hyperthyroidism and ophthalmopathy. TCRdb recomputed calls from the multiplex PCR reads with MiXCR, one row per CDR3 protein. The repertoire holds fewer than 750,000 distinct CDR3 sequences, with around 46% as singletons. The sequenced sample was peripheral blood or thyroid tissue (not recorded which). The receptors originated from a woman younger than 30 with Graves' hyperthyroidism. CDR3s include the opening cysteine and the closing phenylalanine or tryptophan. The order of the fields is CDR3 length, D gene, clone size, J gene, V gene, CDR3 protein, CDR3 DNA. D genes are given only for firm matches. The size of a clone is reported for some rows only, either as once, few or many, or as a class for expanded clones.

13 - - TRBJ2-2 TRBV7-9 CASARGSTGELFF TGTGCCAGCGCGCGGGGTAGCACCGGGGAGCTGTTTTTT
12 - - TRBJ1-6 TRBV10-3 CAIRENNSPLHF TGTGCCATCAGGGAGAATAATTCACCCCTCCACTTT
17 TRBD2 - TRBJ2-7 TRBV12-5 CASGFSLTSGSSYEQYF TGTGCTAGTGGTTTTTCGCTGACTAGCGGGAGCTCCTACGAGCAGTACTTC
18 - many TRBJ1-1 TRBV11-2 CASSLGRRLSGERSEAFF TGTGCCAGCAGCTTAGGCCGCCGTCTAAGCGGGGAAAGGTCTGAAGCTTTCTTT
10 - - TRBJ2-5 TRBV20-1 CRGQKETWYF TGCAGAGGACAGAAAGAGACCTGGTACTTC
13 - - TRBJ2-7 TRBV24-1 CATSDSAVGEQYF TGTGCCACCAGTGATTCGGCGGTGGGCGAGCAGTACTTC
13 - many TRBJ2-5 TRBV18 CASSPMEQETQYF TGTGCCAGCTCACCAATGGAACAAGAGACCCAGTACTTC
15 TRBD1 few TRBJ2-3 TRBV7-9 CASSPWDRVADTQYF TGTGCCAGCAGCCCATGGGACAGGGTAGCAGATACGCAGTATTTT
14 TRBD1 - TRBJ2-2 TRBV20-1 CSAAGTGVSGELFF TGCAGTGCAGCCGGGACAGGGGTGAGCGGGGAGCTGTTTTTT
14 TRBD1 many TRBJ1-4 TRBV7-8 CASSMTGGHEKLFF TGTGCCAGCAGCATGACAGGGGGGCATGAAAAACTGTTTTTT
15 TRBD2 - TRBJ2-7 TRBV18 CASSPSLAGTYEQYF TGTGCCAGCTCACCATCTCTAGCGGGGACCTACGAGCAGTACTTC
15 - - TRBJ2-3 TRBV7-2 CASNLWGVGTDTQYF TGTGCCAGCAACCTATGGGGAGTGGGGACAGATACGCAGTATTTT
15 TRBD1 many TRBJ2-2 TRBV5-1 CASSRQGLDTGELFF TGCGCCAGCAGCCGACAGGGGCTAGACACCGGGGAGCTGTTTTTT
10 - - TRBJ1-1 TRBV29-1 CSLGGAEAFF TGCAGCTTGGGAGGGGCTGAAGCTTTCTTT
15 TRBD2 - TRBJ2-7 TRBV7-9 CASSSGLAGGGEQYF TGTGCCAGCAGCTCCGGACTAGCGGGAGGCGGCGAGCAGTACTTC
16 TRBD1 many TRBJ2-5 TRBV6-1 CASNDLGQGALETQYF TGTGCCAGCAATGACCTCGGACAGGGGGCTTTAGAGACCCAGTACTTC
15 TRBD2 - TRBJ2-1 TRBV20-1 CSARLPSGISGEQFF TGCAGTGCTAGGTTGCCTAGCGGGATCTCGGGGGAGCAGTTCTTC
16 - many TRBJ1-2 TRBV6-1 CASSEGQGHYNYGYTF TGTGCCAGCAGTGAGGGCCAAGGACACTACAACTATGGCTACACCTTC
16 - - TRBJ2-7 TRBV20-1 CSARDAPSVLGREQYF TGCAGTGCTAGAGATGCCCCCTCCGTGTTAGGGCGGGAGCAGTACTTC
14 - many TRBJ2-7 TRBV19 CASSIQGNAYEQYF TGTGCCAGTAGTATCCAAGGGAATGCCTACGAGCAGTACTTC
13 - few TRBJ1-6 TRBV18 CATRLGYNSPLHF TGTGCCACCCGCCTGGGGTATAATTCACCCCTCCACTTT
19 TRBD1 many TRBJ2-5 TRBV11-3 CASSLDPVGTGGFQETQYF TGTGCCAGCAGCTTAGATCCCGTCGGGACAGGGGGATTTCAAGAGACCCAGTACTTC
15 - many TRBJ2-2 TRBV7-9 CASSRTGPNTGELFF TGTGCCAGCAGCAGAACAGGGCCCAACACCGGGGAGCTGTTTTTT
14 TRBD1 many TRBJ1-1 TRBV10-3 CAISVDRGNTEAFF TGTGCCATCAGTGTAGACAGGGGGAACACTGAAGCTTTCTTT
14 TRBD1 - TRBJ2-5 TRBV25-1 CASRRQGAGETQYF TGTGCCAGCAGGAGACAGGGGGCGGGAGAGACCCAGTACTTC
11 - - TRBJ2-7 TRBV7-2 CASSEQGEQYF TGTGCCAGCAGCGAGCAGGGGGAGCAGTACTTC
14 - few TRBJ2-1 TRBV15 CATAPRSSYNEQFF TGTGCCACCGCCCCAAGAAGCTCCTACAATGAGCAGTTCTTC
16 TRBD1 many TRBJ1-5 TRBV12-5 CASGSRGASGNQPQHF TGTGCTAGTGGTTCCAGGGGGGCGTCTGGCAATCAGCCCCAGCATTTT
14 - - TRBJ1-5 TRBV2 CASSVSRGVQPQHF TGTGCCAGCAGTGTTTCCAGGGGTGTCCAGCCCCAGCATTTT
11 - many TRBJ1-1 TRBV19 CASNRAAEAFF TGTGCCAGTAACAGGGCGGCTGAAGCTTTCTTT
13 - many TRBJ1-2 TRBV30 CACMDRANYGYTF TGTGCCTGCATGGACAGAGCTAACTATGGCTACACCTTC
16 - - TRBJ2-2 TRBV2 CASSEGGSPNTGELFF TGTGCCAGCAGTGAAGGGGGATCCCCGAACACCGGGGAGCTGTTTTTT
15 - few TRBJ2-7 TRBV6-6 CASSYPPDSYYEQYF TGTGCCAGCAGTTATCCCCCGGACAGCTACTACGAGCAGTACTTC
13 TRBD1 - TRBJ1-2 TRBV15 CATRRDSRYGYTF TGTGCCACCAGGAGGGACAGTAGATATGGCTACACCTTC
11 - - TRBJ1-1 TRBV2 CASDRHTEAFF TGTGCCAGCGACAGACACACTGAAGCTTTCTTT
15 TRBD1 many TRBJ2-2 TRBV5-4 CASSVRTGRGGELFF TGTGCCAGCAGCGTCCGGACAGGGCGAGGCGGGGAGCTGTTTTTT
15 - - TRBJ1-5 TRBV20-1 CSARLAGPGDQPQHF TGCAGTGCTAGATTAGCGGGACCCGGGGACCAGCCCCAGCATTTT
14 - many TRBJ1-2 TRBV6-5 CASSDQGIDYGYTF TGTGCCAGCAGTGACCAGGGTATTGACTATGGCTACACCTTC
15 TRBD1 many TRBJ2-5 TRBV6-5 CASSSGTGVQETQYF TGTGCCAGCAGTTCCGGGACAGGGGTCCAAGAGACCCAGTACTTC